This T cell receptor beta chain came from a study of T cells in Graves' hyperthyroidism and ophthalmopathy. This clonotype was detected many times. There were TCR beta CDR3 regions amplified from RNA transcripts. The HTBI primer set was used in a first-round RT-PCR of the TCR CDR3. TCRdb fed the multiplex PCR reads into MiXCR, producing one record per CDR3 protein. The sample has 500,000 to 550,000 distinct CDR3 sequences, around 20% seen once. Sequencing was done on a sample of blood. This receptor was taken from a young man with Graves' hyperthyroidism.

For the CDR3, the DNA is TGTGCCAGCATAGCCGTTGGGACAGGGAGTCAGCCCCAGCATTTT. Residues: CASIAVGTGSQPQHF. J is TRBJ1-5 and V is TRBV28; TRBD1 aligns across 9 bases. The CDR3 runs 15 residues. Looked up from germline, CDR1 is MDHEN and CDR2 is SYDVKM. V gave up 7 bases and J gave up 6 bases; unmatched junction bases: 10.